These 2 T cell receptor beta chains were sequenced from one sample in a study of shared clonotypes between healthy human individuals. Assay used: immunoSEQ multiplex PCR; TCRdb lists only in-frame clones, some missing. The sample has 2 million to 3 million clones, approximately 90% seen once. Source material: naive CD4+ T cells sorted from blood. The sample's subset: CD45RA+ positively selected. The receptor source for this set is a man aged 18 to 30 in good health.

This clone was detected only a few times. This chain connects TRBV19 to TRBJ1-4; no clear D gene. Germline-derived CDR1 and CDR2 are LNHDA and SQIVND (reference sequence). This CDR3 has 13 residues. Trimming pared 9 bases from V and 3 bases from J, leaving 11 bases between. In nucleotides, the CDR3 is TGTGCCAGCCGGAGGGCGGCTAATGAAAAACTGTTTTTT. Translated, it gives CASRRAANEKLFF.

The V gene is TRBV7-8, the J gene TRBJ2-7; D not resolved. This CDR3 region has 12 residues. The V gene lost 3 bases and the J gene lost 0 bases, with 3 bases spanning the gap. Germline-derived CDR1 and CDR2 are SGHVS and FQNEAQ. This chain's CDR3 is CASSFDSYEQYF. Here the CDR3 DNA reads TGTGCCAGCAGCTTCGACTCCTACGAGCAGTACTTC.